This TCR beta chain was obtained from a study of shared clonotypes between healthy human individuals. Study background: A donor's plate count was three for CD4 naive and three for CD4 memory; CD8 naive had two and CD8 memory one.

The CDR3 consists of 17 residues. Per germline, CDR1 MGHRA and CDR2 YSYEKL. J was trimmed by 5 bases and V by 2 bases; bases with no gene match: 12. CD8 cells classed as naive were CD45RO-negative and positively selected for CCR7, excluding terminally differentiated effector memory CD45RA+ cells. Regarding the study as a whole: In four donors, about 5% of naive CD4 clonotypes appeared in common. The represented genetic and exposure-history diversity was limited by the small number of donors.

Sorted-subset replicate PCR reactions were performed with around 200 ng DNA, corresponding to about 32,000 T cell genomes. Sequencing used immunoSEQ multiplex PCR; TCRdb keeps in-frame clones, though not all of them. The sample lists hundreds of thousands of clones; around 96% were seen once. As concerns this clone: What it binds is not known.

What was sequenced was naive CD8+ T cells sorted from blood. This receptor was taken from a woman in her 30s in good health. J is TRBJ1-1 and V is TRBV4-1, with 9 bases that match TRBD1. CDR3 sequence: CASSQLPYTGGNTEAFF. The CDR3 DNA is TGCGCCAGCAGCCAACTTCCATACACAGGGGGCAATACTGAAGCTTTCTTT.